This T cell receptor (beta chain) emerged from a study of blood T cell repertoires in COVID-19. About the study: Samples taken during acute and convalescent COVID-19 were collected in the United States, Italy and Spain. PBMCs, B-cell-depleted T cells, or T cells were the source of the cDNA or gDNA that made up the material.

In the authors' methods: Amplification of reference gene primers provided the estimated nucleated cell counts. Method: immunoSEQ multiplex PCR; TCRdb's copy keeps in-frame clones and lacks some. The DNA was the basis for D and trimming; V, J and clone size are from that table. The sample records about 310,000 clones, approximately 89% being singletons. Germline V CDR1 and CDR2: SEHNR, FQNEAQ (reference sequence). Trimming left V 5 bases short and J 7 bases short, with 23 bases between. This CDR3 has 16 residues. Sample: peripheral blood. The clonotype was recovered from a woman between 50 and 59 years old who had recovered from COVID-19. The chain uses TRBV7-9 and TRBJ1-2; tentatively, D is TRBD1 (6 bases). The CDR3 region is CASSAGVGGDPSGYTF. The CDR3 coding sequence is TGTGCCAGCAGCGCAGGGGTTGGTGGGGATCCCTCTGGCTACACCTTC.